Following are 32 T cell receptor beta chains from one sample sequenced in a study of T cell repertoires in cytomegalovirus infection. No antigen is known for these receptors. TCRdb processed the reads anew with MiXCR; each CDR3 protein has one entry. The top ten hold about 18% of the sample, which has roughly 700,000 distinct CDR3 sequences, around 32% seen once. Specimen: cultured PBMCs, collected from culture after CMV antigen stimulation. The receptors were gathered from a human donor in good health (CMV status not recorded). Some clones in this sample may be carry-over from other donors' samples.

The V call is TRBV7-2, the J call TRBJ2-1; tentative D call: TRBD2 (5 bases). Germline V gives CDR1 SGHTA, CDR2 FQGNSA. This CDR3 spans 13 amino acids. Trimming left V 7 bases short and J 8 bases short, with 15 bases between. CDR3 DNA: TGTGCCAGCACACGGCTAGCCGGGGATGAGCAGTTCTTC. This encodes CASTRLAGDEQFF.

The chain uses TRBV19 and TRBJ1-2; D is unclear. The CDR3 sequence is 13 residues long. Germline assignment: CDR1 LNHDA and CDR2 SQIVND (reference sequence). Trimming took 4 bases from V and 4 from J, leaving 10 bases between them. The CDR3 DNA sequence: TGTGCCAGTAGTAAGAGGACTCCCTATGGCTACACCTTC. Its translation: CASSKRTPYGYTF.

This clonotype was detected only a few times. The rearrangement uses TRBV5-4 and TRBJ2-5; 7 bases agree with TRBD1. V shed 2 bases and J 1 base; nucleotides not matched to a gene: 8. Germline CDR1 and CDR2: SGHNT and YYREEE (reference sequence). The CDR3 is 16 residues long. This chain's CDR3 is CASSFKQGNLQETQYF. The DNA for the CDR3 is TGTGCCAGCAGCTTTAAACAGGGGAACCTCCAAGAGACCCAGTACTTC.

The table lists this clonotype with a few counts. J is TRBJ2-7 and V is TRBV6-1, with D possibly matching TRBD2 (5 bases). Germline-derived CDR1 and CDR2 are MNHNS and SASEGT. The CDR3 runs to 13 residues. V lost 7 bases, J lost 2 bases, and 12 bases lay in between. The CDR3 region has the DNA TGTGCCAGCACCCTATGGGGAGCCTACGAGCAGTACTTC. Translation: CASTLWGAYEQYF.

The table lists this clonotype with a count of one. A much bigger clone sits one base away, suggesting this may be a read error. V and J are TRBV7-6 and TRBJ2-1; D might be TRBD1 (8 bases). Per the germline V gene, CDR1 is SGHVS and CDR2 is FNYEAQ. The CDR3 totals 17 residues. Trimming cost V 2 bases and J 6 bases, with 20 bases left between them. The CDR3 coding sequence is TGTGCCAGCAGCTTATCCGCACAGGGGGACTACTGCAATGAGCAGTTCTTC. It specifies CASSLSAQGDYCNEQFF.

This clonotype was observed at least ten times. The J gene is TRBJ1-1, the V gene TRBV7-6; D gene ambiguous. Germline lookup yields CDR1 SGHVS and CDR2 FNYEAQ. The CDR3 covers 15 residues. V was trimmed by 1 base and J by 1 base, leaving 10 bases between them. CDR3: CASSLGRAGNTEAFF. CDR3 DNA: TGTGCCAGCAGCTTAGGACGCGCAGGGAACACTGAAGCTTTCTTT. The full variable domain, completed using reference TRBV7-6 and TRBJ1-1, is GAGVSQSPRYKVTKRGQDVALRCDPISGHVSLYWYRQALGQGPEFLTYFNYEAQQDKSGLPNDRFSAERPEGSISTLTIQRTEQRDSAMYRCASSLGRAGNTEAFFGQGTRLTVV.

This clonotype has a handful of counts. The chain joins TRBV6-2 or TRBV6-3 to TRBJ2-5, with 7 bases lining up with TRBD2. The germline gives CDR1 MNHEY, CDR2 SVGEGT. Losses at the gene ends were 2 bases for V and 4 bases for J; bases not matched to a gene: 10. CDR3 length: 16 amino acids. CDR3 in amino acids: CASSYVAGGIRETQYF. The CDR3 DNA reads as TGTGCCAGCAGTTACGTGGCCGGGGGGATTCGAGAGACCCAGTACTTC.

The J gene is TRBJ2-3, the V gene TRBV2; D is undetermined. The CDR3 runs to 12 residues. Looked up from germline, CDR1 is SNHLY and CDR2 is FYNNEI. Trimming took 6 bases from V and 7 from J, leaving 11 bases between them. The CDR3 bases are TGTGCCAGCAGGTCCTTTAGCTATACGCAGTATTTT. This codes for CASRSFSYTQYF.

A word on this clonotype: Just one base apart from a much larger clone, this may be a read error. This chain connects TRBV7-2 to TRBJ2-1, with 9 positions matching TRBD2. The germline CDR1 and CDR2 sequences are SGHTA and FQGNSA. The CDR3 covers 17 residues. The CDR3 DNA is TGTGCCAGCAGCTCCTCGACTAGCGGCCTGACCAGCGGTGAGCAGCTCTTC. It is translated as CASSSSTSGLTSGEQLF.

This chain connects TRBV28 to TRBJ2-1, with 10 bases that match TRBD2. V dropped 5 bases and J dropped 4; count of bases not matched to a gene: 8. The germline gives CDR1 MDHEN, CDR2 SYDVKM. This CDR3 spans 16 amino acids. The DNA of the CDR3 is TGTGCCAGCAGTGTCGCAAGCGGGGGGGAATACAATGAGCAGTTCTTC. Translating it yields CASSVASGGEYNEQFF.

The V and J genes are TRBV7-2 and TRBJ1-1; 9 bases fit TRBD1. The V gene's germline CDR1 is SGHTA and CDR2 FQGNSA. The CDR3 runs to 15 residues. The V gene end was trimmed by 4 bases and the J gene end by 6 bases; junction bases not matched to a gene: 9. The CDR3 nucleotides read TGTGCCAGCAGCTCCGGGACAGGGACGAGGGCTGAAGCTTTCTTT. It is translated as CASSSGTGTRAEAFF.

As concerns this clonotype: This sequence may be a read error, since a much larger clone differs from it by one base. This chain connects TRBV7-2 to TRBJ2-1; 10 bases map to TRBD2. CDR3 size: 14 residues. Germline V gene lookup returns CDR1 SGHTA and CDR2 FQGNSA. The CDR3, as DNA: TGTGTCAGCAGCTTTAGCGGGGGGAACAATGAGCAGTTCTTC. Its translation is CVSSFSGGNNEQFF.

The table lists this clonotype with a few counts. The chain employs TRBV6-5 and TRBJ1-2; the match to TRBD1 covers 7 bases. CDR1 is MNHEY and CDR2 is SVGAGI in the germline V gene. J gave up 0 bases and V 6 bases, and 4 bases lay outside the gene matches. The CDR3 has 14 amino acids. CDR3 nucleotide sequence: TGTGCCAGCAGCCCGGGACAGTCTAACTATGGCTACACCTTC. Its protein is CASSPGQSNYGYTF.

The chain is built from TRBV6-1 and TRBJ2-3; no definite D call. The CDR3 consists of 14 residues. Between the trimmed V and J ends, which lost 4 bases and 0 bases, there was a span of 8 bases. Germline CDR1 reads MNHNS; CDR2 reads SASEGT. In DNA, the CDR3 is TGTGCCAGCAGTGCGACACTTAGCACAGATACGCAGTATTTT. It specifies CASSATLSTDTQYF.

The rearrangement uses TRBV29-1 and TRBJ1-2; the D is unclear. This CDR3 region has 14 residues. Germline CDR1 is SQVTM and CDR2 is ANQGSEA. V shed 5 bases and J shed 2 bases, with 15 bases lying between them. The CDR3 nucleotides read TGCAGCGTTCGCCCGGAGGGTGTAAACTATGGCTACACCTTC. Protein sequence: CSVRPEGVNYGYTF.

The chain couples TRBV20-1 to TRBJ2-1; TRBD2 might be the D (7 bases). From germline, CDR1 is DFQATT and CDR2 SNEGSKA (reference sequence). This CDR3 is built from 16 residues. V dropped 6 bases and J dropped 0 bases, with 18 bases sitting between them. The CDR3 loop is CSARYGGGSSYNEQFF. The CDR3 bases are TGCAGTGCGCGATACGGGGGCGGGAGCTCCTACAATGAGCAGTTCTTC.

This chain uses TRBV7-2 with TRBJ2-7, with TRBD2 matching over 9 bases. Per germline, CDR1 SGHTA and CDR2 FQGNSA. The V gene end was trimmed by 2 bases and the J gene end by 7 bases; junction bases not matched to a gene: 6. This CDR3 contains 14 residues. The CDR3 sequence is CASSLWAGGREQYF. CDR3 sequence (DNA): TGTGCCAGCAGCTTATGGGCGGGGGGGCGTGAGCAGTACTTC.

The chain has TRBV12-3 or TRBV12-4 and TRBJ2-1, with D tentatively TRBD2 (5 bases). Trimming took 5 bases from V and 8 from J, leaving 16 bases between them. This CDR3 region has 14 residues. As DNA, the CDR3 is TGTGCCAGCAGTCCCCCAGAGGGTTACCATGAGCAGTTCTTC. It is translated as CASSPPEGYHEQFF.

The DNA of the CDR3 is TGTGCCAGCAGAGGGACAGGGGTATACAATGAGCAGTTCTTC. As protein: CASRGTGVYNEQFF. This chain joins TRBV7-2 and TRBJ2-1; 10 positions agree with TRBD1. The CDR3 is 14 residues long. The V segment lost 6 bases and the J segment 4 bases; nucleotides outside the gene matches: 3. The V gene's germline CDR1 is SGHTA and CDR2 FQGNSA.

This clonotype was counted a few times. The chain joins TRBV12-3 or TRBV12-4 to TRBJ2-1, with TRBD2 identical over 7 bases. V gave up 1 base and J gave up 8 bases; unmatched junction bases: 8. CDR3 length: 15 amino acids. The CDR3 region is CASSLVNRGRDEQFF. CDR3 in DNA: TGTGCCAGCAGTTTAGTTAACCGGGGGAGGGATGAGCAGTTCTTC.

CDR3 sequence reads: CASSRTPRGTEQYF. In DNA form, the CDR3 reads TGCGCCAGCAGCCGCACACCAAGGGGAACCGAGCAGTACTTC. The V gene is TRBV4-1, the J gene TRBJ2-7, with D possibly being TRBD1 (5 bases). The germline CDR1 and CDR2 sequences are MGHRA and YSYEKL. With 4 bases removed from V and 6 bases from J, the gap between germline ends came to 16 bases. This CDR3 contains 14 residues.

This clonotype has ten or more counts. V is TRBV19 and J is TRBJ1-5; tentative D call: TRBD1 (5 bases). This CDR3 contains 15 residues. V lost 5 bases, J lost 3 bases, and 14 bases lay in between. Germline lookup yields CDR1 LNHDA and CDR2 SQIVND (reference sequence). The CDR3 spells CASSAPGGFNQPQHF. CDR3 sequence (DNA): TGTGCCAGTAGTGCCCCCGGGGGATTCAATCAGCCCCAGCATTTT. The whole variable domain, filled in from reference TRBV19 and TRBJ1-5, reads DGGITQSPKYLFRKEGQNVTLSCEQNLNHDAMYWYRQDPGQGLRLIYYSQIVNDFQKGDIAEGYSVSREKKESFPLTVTSAQKNPTAFYLCASSAPGGFNQPQHFGDGTRLSIL.

This clonotype has ten or more counts. The chain recombines TRBV7-8 with TRBJ1-1; D is uncertain. Germline CDR1 and CDR2: SGHVS and FQNEAQ. Trimming pared 5 bases from V and 3 bases from J, leaving 10 bases between. The CDR3 covers 13 residues. The CDR3 spells CASSPRWHTEAFF. The CDR3 coding sequence is TGTGCCAGCAGCCCCCGGTGGCACACTGAAGCTTTCTTT.

This clonotype was observed at least ten times. The J gene is TRBJ1-4, the V gene TRBV12-3 or TRBV12-4; 8 positions agree with TRBD1. The CDR3 sequence is 14 residues long. Unmatched junction bases numbered 7, after V lost 6 bases and J lost 7 bases. This CDR3 is CASRMTGVGEKLFF. DNA of the CDR3: TGTGCCAGCAGGATGACAGGGGTCGGTGAAAAACTGTTTTTT.

V is TRBV7-9 and J is TRBJ2-7; D unresolved. Per germline, CDR1 SEHNR and CDR2 FQNEAQ (reference sequence). Between the trimmed V and J ends, which lost 5 bases and 1 base, there was a span of 18 bases. The CDR3 is 16 residues long. CDR3 region: CASSSRPEDASYEQYF. The DNA of the CDR3 is TGTGCCAGCAGCAGCCGGCCCGAGGACGCTTCCTACGAGCAGTACTTC.

This clonotype appeared many times. The CDR3 spells CASSGDRVSYGYTF. In DNA form, the CDR3 reads TGTGCCAGCAGCGGAGACAGGGTCTCTTATGGCTACACCTTC. The chain carries TRBV7-2 and TRBJ1-2; 7 bases are a match to TRBD1. Germline V gives CDR1 SGHTA, CDR2 FQGNSA. J was trimmed by 5 bases and V by 5 bases; bases with no gene match: 8. The CDR3 is 14 amino acids.

This CDR3 is CASRDGLVGADTQYF. Written as DNA, the CDR3 is TGCGCCAGCAGGGACGGCCTCGTCGGCGCAGATACGCAGTATTTT. The gene calls are TRBV10-2 and TRBJ2-3, with no clear D. The germline V and J ends were trimmed by 6 bases and 4 bases, with 17 bases remaining between them. Germline V lookup: CDR1 WSHSY, CDR2 SAAADI. The length of the CDR3 is 15 residues.

The chain has TRBV12-3 or TRBV12-4 and TRBJ2-1, with 9 bases identical to TRBD1. The CDR3 spans 15 residues. V dropped 6 bases and J dropped 9; count of bases not matched to a gene: 12. CDR3 sequence reads: CASSPWTGDAGEQFF. The CDR3 DNA reads as TGTGCCAGCAGCCCCTGGACAGGGGACGCGGGTGAGCAGTTCTTC.

The gene calls are TRBV20-1 and TRBJ2-1, with unresolved D. Deletions cut 7 bases from V and 7 bases from J, with 17 bases between. Germline V gene data show CDR1 as DFQATT and CDR2 as SNEGSKA (reference sequence). The CDR3 contains 13 residues. This CDR3 is CSVDPIFYNEQFF. CDR3 DNA sequence: TGCAGTGTCGACCCAATATTTTATAATGAGCAGTTCTTC.

This clonotype showed up just a few times. V usage is TRBV7-9 and J usage is TRBJ2-5, with 9 positions matching TRBD1. V lost 5 bases, J lost 9 bases, and 13 bases stayed unmatched. This CDR3 is 15 amino acids long. CDR1 SEHNR and CDR2 FQNEAQ come from the germline V gene (reference sequence). CDR3 sequence (DNA): TGTGCCAGCAGCCCGTCGTGGAACAGGGGGCCGTCCCAGTACTTC. Amino acids: CASSPSWNRGPSQYF. Full variable domain (outside the CDR3, taken from reference TRBV7-9 and TRBJ2-5): DTGVSQNPRHKITKRGQNVTFRCDPISEHNRLYWYRQTLGQGPEFLTYFQNEAQLEKSRLLSDRFSAERPKGSFSTLEIQRTEQGDSAMYLCASSPSWNRGPSQYFGPGTRLLVL.

This clonotype was counted only a few times. V is TRBV5-4 and J is TRBJ1-1; possible D gene TRBD1, 5 bases. CDR1 and CDR2 from the germline V gene are SGHNT and YYREEE (reference sequence). Trimming left V 0 bases short and J 7 bases short, with 13 bases between. The CDR3 spans 14 residues. CDR3 protein: CASSLDGGTNEAFF. DNA of the CDR3: TGTGCCAGCAGCTTGGACGGCGGGACCAATGAAGCTTTCTTT.

Here the CDR3 reads CAISEDLRGVTDTQYF. The CDR3, as DNA: TGTGCCATCAGTGAAGACCTAAGAGGAGTCACAGATACGCAGTATTTT. The chain couples TRBV10-3 to TRBJ2-3; no definite D call. Trimming cost V 3 bases and J 2 bases, with 15 bases left between them. The CDR3 totals 16 residues. CDR1 ENHRY and CDR2 SYGVKD come from the germline V gene.